Below are 31 T cell receptor beta chains sequenced from a single sample in a study of technical replicates of blood from a handful of donors. The repertoire was sequenced with immunoSEQ multiplex PCR; TCRdb's copy has only in-frame clones and lacks some. The profile shows just over 95,000 clones, about 95% of them singletons. Input material: T cells isolated from PBMCs. Source of these receptors: a human donor in good health.

The chain is built from TRBV5-1 and TRBJ2-5; 9 bases match TRBD1. Trimming at V came to 4 bases and at J to 5 bases, leaving 6 bases not matched to a gene. This CDR3 is built from 14 residues. The V gene's germline CDR1 is SGHRS and CDR2 YFSETQ. The CDR3 protein is CASSIQGAAETQYF. As DNA, the CDR3 is TGCGCCAGCAGCATACAGGGGGCGGCGGAGACCCAGTACTTC.

J is TRBJ1-1 and V is TRBV6-5; 10 nucleotides match TRBD1. From germline, CDR1 is MNHEY and CDR2 SVGAGI. V dropped 6 bases and J dropped 3; count of bases not matched to a gene: 7. The CDR3 is made up of 15 amino acids. CDR3 residues: CASRRTGGEDTEAFF. CDR3 in DNA: TGTGCCAGCAGAAGGACAGGGGGGGAGGACACTGAAGCTTTCTTT.

This clone showed up just a few times. This chain joins TRBV30 and TRBJ1-1, with D possibly being TRBD1 (5 bases). Germline assignment: CDR1 GTSNPN and CDR2 SVGIG (reference sequence). CDR3 length equals 12 residues. Between the trimmed V and J ends, which lost 4 bases and 1 base, there was a span of 7 bases. The CDR3 sequence: CAWTTGNTEAFF. CDR3 sequence (DNA): TGTGCCTGGACAACAGGGAACACTGAAGCTTTCTTT.

V and J are TRBV19 and TRBJ1-1; the D is unclear. The CDR3 has 14 amino acids. With 6 bases removed from V and 3 bases from J, the gap between germline ends came to 14 bases. Germline lookup yields CDR1 LNHDA and CDR2 SQIVND (reference sequence). The CDR3 sequence: CASSSAGGYTEAFF. CDR3 in DNA: TGTGCCAGTAGCTCAGCGGGTGGCTACACTGAAGCTTTCTTT.

This sequence joins TRBV5-1 and TRBJ2-3; unclear D gene. Trimming removed 1 base at V and 2 bases at J, with 8 bases between. Germline assignment: CDR1 SGHRS and CDR2 YFSETQ. The CDR3 is 14 amino acids. The CDR3 region is CASSLHTVTDTQYF. The CDR3 nucleotides are TGCGCCAGCAGCTTGCATACTGTCACAGATACGCAGTATTTT.

A remark on this clone: At one end, the junction sequence differs from germline, possibly due to a read error. The chain couples TRBV7-7 to TRBJ2-7; possible D gene TRBD2, 5 bases. The CDR3 sequence is 13 residues long. Germline assignment: CDR1 SSHAT and CDR2 FNYEAQ (reference sequence). CDR3 loop: CVSSLDTSSVQYF. CDR3 sequence (DNA): TGTGTCAGCAGCTTAGATACTAGTTCGGTGCAGTACTTC.

The V and J genes are TRBV27 and TRBJ2-1; TRBD2 aligns across 7 bases. The CDR3 sequence is 14 residues long. The junction had 4 bases not matched to a gene; V was cut back by 3 bases and J by 5 bases. Germline loops: CDR1 MNHEY, CDR2 SMNVEV (reference sequence). The CDR3 protein is CASSLSGVNNEQFF. In nucleotides, the CDR3 is TGTGCCAGCAGTTTGAGCGGGGTAAACAATGAGCAGTTCTTC.

The chain recombines TRBV4-2 with TRBJ2-2, with a tentative D call TRBD1 (6 bases). The CDR3 has 15 amino acids. The germline V gene encodes CDR1 LGHNA and CDR2 YNFKEQ. The V and J ends lost 0 bases and 5 bases respectively, with 10 bases between them. CDR3 DNA: TGTGCCAGCAGCCAAGATTGGGGGCGGACCGGGGAGCTGTTTTTT. Protein sequence: CASSQDWGRTGELFF.

The chain couples TRBV2 to TRBJ2-1, with a weak D call TRBD2 (6 bases). The CDR3 extends over 13 amino acids. Germline assignment: CDR1 SNHLY and CDR2 FYNNEI. Deletions cut 8 bases from V and 6 bases from J, with 14 bases between. The CDR3 region has the DNA TGTGCCAGCCGGAGGGACGCTACCAATGAGCAGTTCTTC. As protein: CASRRDATNEQFF. Full variable domain (outside the CDR3, taken from reference TRBV2 and TRBJ2-1): EPEVTQTPSHQVTQMGQEVILRCVPISNHLYFYWYRQILGQKVEFLVSFYNNEISEKSEIFDDQFSVERPDGSNFTLKIRSTKLEDSAMYFCASRRDATNEQFFGPGTRLTVL.

The chain carries TRBV9 and TRBJ2-2, with 8 bases identical to TRBD2. J gave up 8 bases and V 4 bases, and 7 bases lay outside the gene matches. The CDR3 is 14 amino acids. Germline V gene lookup returns CDR1 SGDLS and CDR2 YYNGEE. The CDR3 loop reads CASSLREGRGELFF. CDR3 bases: TGTGCCAGCAGCCTCCGGGAGGGTAGAGGGGAGCTGTTTTTT.

The rearrangement uses TRBV28 and TRBJ2-3; 8 nucleotides agree with TRBD2. Trimming removed 7 bases from V and 6 bases from J; junction bases left unmatched: 15. This CDR3 region has 16 residues. Germline lookup yields CDR1 MDHEN and CDR2 SYDVKM. CDR3 sequence (DNA): TGTGCCAGCACTATGCTTGTGGGACTAGGATTCGATACGCAGTATTTT. Its protein product is CASTMLVGLGFDTQYF. Full variable domain (remainder filled in from reference TRBV28 and TRBJ2-3): DVKVTQSSRYLVKRTGEKVFLECVQDMDHENMFWYRQDPGLGLRLIYFSYDVKMKEKGDIPEGYSVSREKKERFSLILESASTNQTSMYLCASTMLVGLGFDTQYFGPGTRLTVL.

V is TRBV6-5 and J is TRBJ2-3, with D unclear. V was pared by 0 bases and J by 2 bases, with 12 bases between. Germline assignment: CDR1 MNHEY and CDR2 SVGAGI. The length of the CDR3 is 16 residues. The CDR3 coding sequence is TGTGCCAGCAGTTACTCCTTGCCGCGGTTCACAGATACGCAGTATTTT. Its protein product is CASSYSLPRFTDTQYF.

This clone was observed once. The rearrangement uses TRBV9 and TRBJ2-2, with D tentatively TRBD2 (6 bases). Trimming cost V 4 bases and J 7 bases, with 11 bases left between them. The CDR3 totals 13 residues. Germline CDR1 is SGDLS and CDR2 is YYNGEE. The CDR3 nucleotides read TGTGCCAGCAGCCCCGGGGGAGGCGGGGAGCTGTTTTTT. It translates to CASSPGGGGELFF.

The chain links TRBV28 to TRBJ1-5; D is unresolved. Germline CDR1 and CDR2: MDHEN and SYDVKM. V lost 3 bases to trimming and J lost 0 bases, with 9 bases between them. The length of the CDR3 is 15 residues. This chain's CDR3 is CASSFAGYSNQPQHF. The CDR3 DNA follows: TGTGCCAGCAGTTTTGCAGGATATAGCAATCAGCCCCAGCATTTT.

The chain has TRBV4-2 and TRBJ1-1; tentatively, D is TRBD1 (5 bases). This CDR3 has 14 amino acids. In germline, CDR1 is LGHNA, CDR2 YNFKEQ. Deletions cut 0 bases from V and 2 bases from J, with 7 bases between. CDR3 coding DNA: TGTGCCAGCAGCCAAGAGTGGGGCAACACTGAAGCTTTCTTT. Residues: CASSQEWGNTEAFF.

The chain couples TRBV27 to TRBJ2-1; TRBD2 agrees at 12 bases. Trimming at V came to 5 bases and at J to 8 bases, leaving 4 bases not matched to a gene. Germline values: CDR1 MNHEY, CDR2 SMNVEV (reference sequence). This CDR3 region has 14 residues. DNA for the CDR3: TGTGCCAGCAGTACGACTAGCGGGAGTTATGAGCAGTTCTTC. Its protein product is CASSTTSGSYEQFF.

The chain combines TRBV5-4 with TRBJ1-4; D is ambiguous. The CDR3 covers 16 residues. V lost 0 bases to trimming and J lost 0 bases, with 9 bases between them. CDR1 is SGHNT and CDR2 is YYREEE in the germline V gene (reference sequence). The CDR3 DNA sequence: TGTGCCAGCAGCTTGGAGGCGGGTGCAACTAATGAAAAACTGTTTTTT. It encodes CASSLEAGATNEKLFF.

The chain joins TRBV27 to TRBJ2-7, with TRBD1 as a possible D gene (5 bases). The CDR3 has 13 amino acids. Germline V gene lookup returns CDR1 MNHEY and CDR2 SMNVEV (reference sequence). Trimming removed 4 bases at V and 6 bases at J, with 13 bases between. The chain's CDR3 is CASSYGRALEQYF. The CDR3, as DNA: TGTGCCAGCAGTTATGGCAGGGCCCTCGAGCAGTACTTC.

J is TRBJ1-1 and V is TRBV7-3, with 11 bases aligning to TRBD1. CDR3 length equals 13 residues. In germline, CDR1 is SGHTA, CDR2 FQGTGA. V was pared by 5 bases and J by 12 bases, with 8 bases of the junction left unmatched. The DNA for the CDR3 is TGTGCCAGCAGCGATGGACAGGGGGCGGTAACTTTCTTT. This codes for CASSDGQGAVTFF. The full variable domain, completed using reference TRBV7-3 and TRBJ1-1, is GAGVSQTPSNKVTEKGKYVELRCDPISGHTALYWYRQSLGQGPEFLIYFQGTGAADDSGLPNDRFFAVRPEGSVSTLKIQRTERGDSAVYLCASSDGQGAVTFFGQGTRLTVV.

The chain joins TRBV15 to TRBJ2-3; weak D call: TRBD1 (5 bases). CDR3 length: 13 residues. Looked up from germline, CDR1 is LNHNV and CDR2 is YYDKDF (reference sequence). Deletions cut 5 bases from V and 6 bases from J, with 12 bases between. The CDR3 here is CATSAGISDTQYF. The CDR3 region has the DNA TGTGCCACCAGCGCAGGGATCTCGGATACGCAGTATTTT.

In its sample, this clone was seen once. The gene calls are TRBV4-3 and TRBJ1-1; 7 nucleotides agree with TRBD1. This CDR3 has 15 amino acids. J lost 3 bases, V lost 1 base, and 5 bases had no gene match. Per the germline V gene, CDR1 is LGHNA and CDR2 is YSLEER. Here the CDR3 DNA reads TGCGCCAGCAGCCAAGCACAGGGGACATACACTGAAGCTTTCTTT. Translated: CASSQAQGTYTEAFF.

The chain recombines TRBV6-5 with TRBJ1-3; 8 bases line up with TRBD1. The CDR3 spans 15 residues. The germline V gene encodes CDR1 MNHEY and CDR2 SVGAGI. Losses at the gene ends were 6 bases for V and 8 bases for J; bases not matched to a gene: 12. CDR3 bases: TGTGCCAGCAGCGGAGGCGGGACAGGCGAACACACCATATATTTT. Its protein is CASSGGGTGEHTIYF.

The CDR3 DNA reads as TGTGCCAGTAGTATAGACCTCAGTGAAGCTTTCTTT. It translates to CASSIDLSEAFF. This rearrangement joins TRBV19 to TRBJ1-1; D gene uncertain. Trimming left V 0 bases short and J 7 bases short, with 6 bases between. CDR1 is LNHDA and CDR2 is SQIVND in the germline V gene (reference sequence). The CDR3 is made up of 12 amino acids.

The DNA of the CDR3 is TGTGCCAGCAGTGAAAAACAGGTGGGACAGGGGATAACTGAAGCTTTCTTT. It translates to CASSEKQVGQGITEAFF. V is TRBV2 and J is TRBJ1-1; 10 nucleotides line up with TRBD1. This CDR3 has 17 residues. Germline V gene sequence: CDR1 SNHLY, CDR2 FYNNEI. The V gene end was trimmed by 2 bases and the J gene end by 5 bases; junction bases not matched to a gene: 11.

The rearrangement links TRBV11-3 to TRBJ1-3, with no clear D. CDR3 length equals 15 residues. Trimming removed 1 base at V and 3 bases at J, with 10 bases between. The germline V gene encodes CDR1 SGHNT and CDR2 YENEEA. CDR3 sequence: CASSLGRTGGNTIYF. The CDR3 nucleotides read TGTGCCAGCAGCTTAGGGAGGACCGGTGGAAACACCATATATTTT.

The V gene is TRBV5-6, the J gene TRBJ2-7; weak D call: TRBD1 (6 bases). The V and J ends lost 1 base and 4 bases respectively, with 12 bases between them. The CDR3 runs 14 residues. CDR1 is SGHDT, CDR2 YYEEEE, per germline. The CDR3 sequence is CASSLIRDTYEQYF. In DNA form, the CDR3 reads TGTGCCAGCAGCTTGATTCGGGACACGTACGAGCAGTACTTC. The full variable domain, with the rest looked up from reference TRBV5-6 and TRBJ2-7, is DAGVTQSPTHLIKTRGQQVTLRCSPKSGHDTVSWYQQALGQGPQFIFQYYEEEERQRGNFPDRFSGHQFPNYSSELNVNALLLGDSALYLCASSLIRDTYEQYFGPGTRLTVT.

In its sample, this clone was seen once. The genes are TRBV7-2 and TRBJ1-2; 7 bases are a match to TRBD1. Germline loops: CDR1 SGHTA, CDR2 FQGNSA. V dropped 5 bases and J dropped 6; count of bases not matched to a gene: 3. CDR3 length: 12 residues. The CDR3 reads CASSMGTDGYTF. CDR3 nucleotides: TGTGCCAGCAGCATGGGGACAGATGGCTACACCTTC.

This chain joins TRBV20-1 and TRBJ2-2; D is undetermined. This CDR3 is built from 11 residues. Per the germline V gene, CDR1 is DFQATT and CDR2 is SNEGSKA (reference sequence). The ends were cut back, 6 bases at V and 4 bases at J, with 6 bases in the middle. This chain's CDR3 is CSARTTGELFF. The CDR3 DNA sequence: TGCAGTGCGCGAACCACCGGGGAGCTGTTTTTT.

J is TRBJ1-1 and V is TRBV7-3; D gene uncertain. The CDR3 sequence is 14 residues long. Trimming took off 1 base at V and 4 bases at J, with 10 bases between the two ends. In germline, CDR1 is SGHTA, CDR2 FQGTGA. The DNA of the CDR3 is TGTGCCAGCAGCTTAATCGGAGGGAGCACTGAAGCTTTCTTT. Its translation: CASSLIGGSTEAFF.

This clone has only one observation. The chain links TRBV6-6 to TRBJ1-2; 9 positions agree with TRBD1. Germline CDR1 is MNHNY and CDR2 is SVGAGI (reference sequence). After removal of 10 bases from V and 6 bases from J, the junction contained 12 bases not matched to a gene. The length of the CDR3 is 14 residues. CDR3 DNA sequence: TGTGCCACCCCGGAAGAGACAGGGGGGAATGGCTACACCTTC. This translates into CATPEETGGNGYTF.

The chain joins TRBV4-3 to TRBJ2-1, with TRBD2 matching over 8 bases. The V gene end was trimmed by 0 bases and the J gene end by 1 base; junction bases not matched to a gene: 5. This CDR3 contains 17 residues. Germline CDR1 LGHNA, CDR2 YSLEER. The CDR3 loop is CASSQESGGRSYNEQFF. CDR3 nucleotides: TGCGCCAGCAGCCAAGAGAGCGGCGGGAGGTCCTACAATGAGCAGTTCTTC.